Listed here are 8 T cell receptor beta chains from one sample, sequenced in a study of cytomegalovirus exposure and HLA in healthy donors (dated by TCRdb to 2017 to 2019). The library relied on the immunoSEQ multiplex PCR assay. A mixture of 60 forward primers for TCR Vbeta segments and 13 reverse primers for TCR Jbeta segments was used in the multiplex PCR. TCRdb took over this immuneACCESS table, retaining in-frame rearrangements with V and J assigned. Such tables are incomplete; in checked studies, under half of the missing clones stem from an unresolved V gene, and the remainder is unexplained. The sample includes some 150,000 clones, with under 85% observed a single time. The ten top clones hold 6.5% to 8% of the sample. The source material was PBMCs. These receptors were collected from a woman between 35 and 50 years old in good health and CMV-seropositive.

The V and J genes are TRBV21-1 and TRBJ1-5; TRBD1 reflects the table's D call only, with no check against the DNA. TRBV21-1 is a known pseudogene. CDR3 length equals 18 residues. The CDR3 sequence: CASSKNLFRDRSNQPQHF. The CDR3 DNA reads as TGTGCCAGCAGCAAAAATCTTTTTAGAGACAGGAGCAATCAGCCCCAGCATTTT.

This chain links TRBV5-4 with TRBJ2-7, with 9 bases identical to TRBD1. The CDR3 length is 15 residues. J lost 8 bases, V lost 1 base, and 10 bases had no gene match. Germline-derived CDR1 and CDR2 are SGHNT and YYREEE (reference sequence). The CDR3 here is CASSLSRDRVTKQYF. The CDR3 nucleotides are TGTGCCAGCAGCTTGTCACGGGACAGGGTAACTAAGCAGTACTTC.

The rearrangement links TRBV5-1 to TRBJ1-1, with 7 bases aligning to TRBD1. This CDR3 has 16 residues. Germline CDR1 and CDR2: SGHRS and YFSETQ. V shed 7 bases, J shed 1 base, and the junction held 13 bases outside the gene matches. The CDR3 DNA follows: TGCGCCAGCCGCCTAATGTACAGGGGTAAGAACACTGAAGCTTTCTTT. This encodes CASRLMYRGKNTEAFF.

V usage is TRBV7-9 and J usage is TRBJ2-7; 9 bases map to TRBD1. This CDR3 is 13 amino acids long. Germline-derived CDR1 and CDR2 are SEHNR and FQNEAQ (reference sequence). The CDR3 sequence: CSIDRGFFYEQYF. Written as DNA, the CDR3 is TGTTCCATCGACAGGGGGTTCTTTTACGAGCAGTACTTC.

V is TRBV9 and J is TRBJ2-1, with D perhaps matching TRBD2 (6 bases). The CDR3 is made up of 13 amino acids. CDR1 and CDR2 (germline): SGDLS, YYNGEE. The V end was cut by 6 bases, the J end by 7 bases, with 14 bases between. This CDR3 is CASNRPGDNEQFF. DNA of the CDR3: TGTGCCAGCAATCGCCCGGGGGATAATGAGCAGTTCTTC. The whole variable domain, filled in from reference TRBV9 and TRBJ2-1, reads DSGVTQTPKHLITATGQRVTLRCSPRSGDLSVYWYQQSLDQGLQFLIQYYNGEERAKGNILERFSAQQFPDLHSELNLSSLELGDSALYFCASNRPGDNEQFFGPGTRLTVL.

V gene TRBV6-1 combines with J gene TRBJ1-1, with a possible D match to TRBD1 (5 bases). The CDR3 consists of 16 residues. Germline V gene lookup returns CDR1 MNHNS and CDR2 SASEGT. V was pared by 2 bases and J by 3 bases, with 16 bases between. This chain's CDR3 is CASSESGARGYTEAFF. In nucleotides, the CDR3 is TGTGCCAGCAGTGAAAGTGGGGCCCGCGGTTACACTGAAGCTTTCTTT.

DNA for the CDR3: TGTGCCAGCAGCCCCAGGGGGCTGTTTGAGGAGCAGTACTTC. It specifies CASSPRGLFEEQYF. This chain joins TRBV13 and TRBJ2-7; 8 nucleotides agree with TRBD1. In germline, CDR1 is PRHDT, CDR2 FYEKMQ (reference sequence). The trim removed 5 bases at V and 7 bases at J, leaving 10 bases unmatched. This CDR3 spans 14 amino acids.

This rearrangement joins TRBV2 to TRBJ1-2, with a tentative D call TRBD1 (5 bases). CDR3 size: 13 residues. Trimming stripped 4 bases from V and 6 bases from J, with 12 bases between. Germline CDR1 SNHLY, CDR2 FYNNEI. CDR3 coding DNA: TGTGCCAGCAGTGTTGCAGGGTGGAATGGCTACACCTTC. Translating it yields CASSVAGWNGYTF.